One sample yielded the 20 T cell receptor beta chains listed below, sequenced in a study of shared clonotypes between healthy human individuals (dated by TCRdb to between 2020 and 2021). Library method: the immunoSEQ multiplex PCR assay. Sourced from immuneACCESS, this table was stored by TCRdb with only in-frame sequences that have V and J called. A share of the clones is absent; for the studies checked, an unresolved V gene accounts for under half, and the remainder has no known explanation. For this sample there are some 500,000 clones; over 60% appear just once. Of the sample, around 13% is held by the ten largest clones. The sample taken for sequencing was PBMCs. All receptors derive from a woman between 40 and 55 years old in good health. Some clones in this sample may be carry-over from other donors' samples.

With respect to this clone: The sample contains more than one DNA sequence encoding this CDR3. The chain employs TRBV10-3 and TRBJ2-3, with 9 bases identical to TRBD2. Germline V lookup: CDR1 ENHRY, CDR2 SYGVKD. The CDR3 loop spans 15 amino acids. The V segment lost 2 bases and the J segment 0 bases; nucleotides outside the gene matches: 0. The chain's CDR3 is CAISETSGSTDTQYF. The CDR3 coding sequence is TGTGCCATCAGTGAGACTAGCGGGAGCACAGATACGCAGTATTTT.

The V and J genes are TRBV7-9 and TRBJ1-3; D possibly corresponds to TRBD1 (6 bases). The CDR3 runs to 17 residues. V was clipped by 1 base and J by 8 bases, with 21 bases between them. Per the germline V gene, CDR1 is SEHNR and CDR2 is FQNEAQ (reference sequence). The CDR3, as DNA: TGTGCCAGCAGCTTAGTAGCCCTGGACAGTTTCGGGCACACCATATATTTT. It yields the protein CASSLVALDSFGHTIYF. The full variable domain, with the rest looked up from reference TRBV7-9 and TRBJ1-3, is DTGVSQNPRHKITKRGQNVTFRCDPISEHNRLYWYRQTLGQGPEFLTYFQNEAQLEKSRLLSDRFSAERPKGSFSTLEIQRTEQGDSAMYLCASSLVALDSFGHTIYFGEGSWLTVV.

The V call is TRBV7-2, the J call TRBJ2-7; D is unresolved. V dropped 7 bases and J dropped 3 bases, with 13 bases sitting between them. The germline V gene encodes CDR1 SGHTA and CDR2 FQGNSA. There are 13 residues in the CDR3. CDR3 DNA sequence: TGTGCCAGCACCGATCCGAATATCTACGAGCAGTACTTC. Protein product: CASTDPNIYEQYF.

This chain uses TRBV27 with TRBJ2-1, with TRBD2 matching 13 bases. CDR3 size: 15 residues. Germline trimming cut 2 bases from V and 9 bases from J; bases unmatched to any gene: 4. Germline CDR1 is MNHEY and CDR2 is SMNVEV (reference sequence). The CDR3 nucleotides read TGTGCCAGCAGTTTAGGGACTAGCGGGAAGAGTGAGCAGTTCTTC. This translates into CASSLGTSGKSEQFF.

This chain uses TRBV4-2 with TRBJ2-7, with TRBD2 identical over 10 bases. Germline V gene sequence: CDR1 LGHNA, CDR2 YNFKEQ. The CDR3 runs to 16 residues. The junction had 9 bases not matched to a gene; V was cut back by 1 base and J by 6 bases. CDR3 nucleotide sequence: TGTGCCAGCAGCCAAGGGTCTGCTAGCGGGAGCAGCGAGCAGTACTTC. Translating it yields CASSQGSASGSSEQYF.

A word on this clone: This is likely an artifact of a read error, given a far larger clone one base away. This sample also contains other DNA sequences that code for the same CDR3. The rearrangement joins TRBV29-1 to TRBJ1-1; 8 nucleotides align to TRBD1. The CDR3 contains 13 residues. Looked up from germline, CDR1 is SQVTM and CDR2 is ANQGSEA. CDR3 amino acids: CSAGQGMNTEAFF. The DNA for the CDR3 is TGCAGCGCAGGACAGGGAATGAACACCGAAGCTTTCTTT.

The chain combines TRBV7-9 with TRBJ1-2, with 10 bases fitting TRBD1. Trimming at V came to 5 bases and at J to 3 bases, leaving 6 bases not matched to a gene. CDR1 is SEHNR, CDR2 FQNEAQ, per germline (reference sequence). The CDR3 consists of 15 residues. The chain's CDR3 is CASSRTGTGDYGYTF. In nucleotides, the CDR3 is TGTGCCAGCAGCAGAACCGGGACAGGGGACTATGGCTACACCTTC.

The V gene is TRBV2, the J gene TRBJ1-2; maybe TRBD1 (5 bases). Trimming took 0 bases from V and 6 from J, leaving 23 bases between them. The CDR3 sequence is 18 residues long. Germline values: CDR1 SNHLY, CDR2 FYNNEI. The CDR3 bases are TGTGCCAGCAGTGAAGCTGGGGGGAGAAACACCGATCTAGATGGCTACACCTTC. It yields the protein CASSEAGGRNTDLDGYTF.

For this clone: A much bigger clone sits one base away, suggesting this may be a read error. The sample carries other DNA sequences with the same CDR3. This chain links TRBV6-6 with TRBJ2-7; 7 positions match TRBD1. The V gene's germline CDR1 is MNHNY and CDR2 SVGAGI (reference sequence). The CDR3 is 16 amino acids. V dropped 6 bases and J dropped 1; count of bases not matched to a gene: 12. The CDR3 sequence: CASSSPDRDLSYEQYF. The CDR3, as DNA: TGTGCCAGCAGCTCCCCCGACAGGGACCTTTCCTACGAGCAGTACTTC.

The rearrangement links TRBV30 to TRBJ2-7; D remains ambiguous. In germline, CDR1 is GTSNPN, CDR2 SVGIG (reference sequence). This CDR3 comprises 15 residues. V was cut by 2 bases and J by 5 bases, with 19 bases left in between. CDR3 region: CAWSKITDPFDEQYF. As DNA, the CDR3 is TGTGCCTGGAGTAAGATTACAGATCCTTTCGACGAGCAGTACTTC.

This clone was picked up a small number of times. The J gene is TRBJ2-7, the V gene TRBV15; D is uncertain. Trimming took 4 bases from V and 6 from J, leaving 10 bases between them. The CDR3 runs 12 residues. Germline V lookup: CDR1 LNHNV, CDR2 YYDKDF (reference sequence). This CDR3 is CATSIVRGEQYF. CDR3 bases: TGTGCCACCAGCATCGTCAGAGGCGAGCAGTACTTC.

The rearrangement joins TRBV27 to TRBJ2-7, with D perhaps matching TRBD2 (6 bases). V lost 8 bases and J 1 base, leaving 21 bases between the germline ends. Germline CDR1 and CDR2: MNHEY and SMNVEV (reference sequence). The length of the CDR3 is 16 residues. The CDR3 sequence is CASATTSGLQSYEQYF. The CDR3 coding sequence is TGTGCCAGCGCTACGACCTCGGGACTCCAATCCTACGAGCAGTACTTC.

The genes are TRBV28 and TRBJ1-1, with 7 nucleotides matching TRBD1. The CDR3 contains 16 residues. Trimming cost V 5 bases and J 4 bases; bases outside gene matches: 13. Germline V gene data show CDR1 as MDHEN and CDR2 as SYDVKM. CDR3: CASSEVWGTEGTEAFF. The CDR3 DNA sequence: TGTGCCAGCAGTGAGGTATGGGGGACAGAGGGCACTGAAGCTTTCTTT.

The CDR3: CASSYTGVWQPQHF. The CDR3 DNA sequence: TGTGCCAGCAGCTATACAGGGGTCTGGCAGCCCCAGCATTTT. The V gene is TRBV28, the J gene TRBJ1-5; 7 bases are a match to TRBD1. The CDR3 is made up of 14 amino acids. J gave up 7 bases and V 6 bases, and 9 bases lay outside the gene matches. Germline CDR1 reads MDHEN; CDR2 reads SYDVKM.

The V call is TRBV28, the J call TRBJ2-7; D possibly uses TRBD1 or TRBD2 (5 bases each). The germline gives CDR1 MDHEN, CDR2 SYDVKM. The CDR3 contains 15 residues. V lost 6 bases, J lost 0 bases, and 15 bases lay in between. The CDR3 DNA reads as TGTGCCAGCAGCGCCGGGACGGCGATCTCCTACGAGCAGTACTTC. Translating gives CASSAGTAISYEQYF.

This clone was detected ten times or more. The gene calls are TRBV19 and TRBJ2-5; the match to TRBD2 covers 10 bases. Per the germline V gene, CDR1 is LNHDA and CDR2 is SQIVND (reference sequence). CDR3 length: 16 residues. Trimming cost V 5 bases and J 7 bases; bases outside gene matches: 13. In DNA, the CDR3 is TGTGCCAGTAGTCCGCTGCCTAGCGGGAGAGTGGGGACCCAGTACTTC. Translated: CASSPLPSGRVGTQYF.

V gene TRBV30 combines with J gene TRBJ1-5; 7 bases are shared with TRBD1. The CDR3 has 19 amino acids. Germline V gene sequence: CDR1 GTSNPN, CDR2 SVGIG (reference sequence). V was pared by 0 bases and J by 0 bases, with 14 bases of the junction left unmatched. The CDR3 DNA follows: TGTGCCTGGAGTGTACTTCCTCCCGGGACAGCTACTAGCAATCAGCCCCAGCATTTT. This encodes CAWSVLPPGTATSNQPQHF.

In the case of this clone: A read error is likely, as this CDR3 ends without the conserved phenylalanine or tryptophan. It is unclear where the CDR3 begins or ends on the DNA, so no DNA is shown, and the CDR3 is as TCRdb lists it. The chain uses TRBV21-1 and TRBJ1-1; the table's D gene call, TRBD1, was not cross checked with the DNA. TRBV21-1 is a pseudogene locus. Counting both end residues, the CDR3 totals 13 amino acids. CDR3 sequence reads: CASSKVDDTEAFI.

This clone is a singleton in its sample. A far bigger clonotype differs at one base, so this is likely a read error. The chain employs TRBV4-2 and TRBJ1-5; D perhaps matches TRBD1 (5 bases). The CDR3 spans 13 residues. Per germline, CDR1 LGHNA and CDR2 YNFKEQ. The CDR3 bases are TGTGCCGGCAGCCGCGGGGGGGATCAGCCCCAGCATTTT. Translated, it gives CAGSRGGDQPQHF.

This clone appeared once. The rearrangement uses TRBV20-1 and TRBJ1-2, with D maybe TRBD1 (5 bases). This CDR3 has 11 residues. Trimming pared 5 bases from V and 8 bases from J, leaving 12 bases between. In germline, CDR1 is DFQATT, CDR2 SNEGSKA (reference sequence). The CDR3, as DNA: TGCAGTGCTTGGCAGGGAGAAGGCTACACCTTC. Its protein product is CSAWQGEGYTF.